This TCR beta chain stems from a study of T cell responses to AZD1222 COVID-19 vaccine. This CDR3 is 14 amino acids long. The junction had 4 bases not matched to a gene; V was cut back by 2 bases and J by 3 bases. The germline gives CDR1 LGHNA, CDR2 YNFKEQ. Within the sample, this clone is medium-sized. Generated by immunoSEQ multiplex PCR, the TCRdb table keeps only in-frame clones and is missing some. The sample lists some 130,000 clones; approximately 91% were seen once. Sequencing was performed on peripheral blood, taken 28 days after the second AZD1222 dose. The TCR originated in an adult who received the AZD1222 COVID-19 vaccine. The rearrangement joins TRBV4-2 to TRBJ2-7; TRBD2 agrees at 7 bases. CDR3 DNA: TGTGCCAGCAGCCAACGGGAGGACGGCTACGAGCAGTACTTC. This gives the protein CASSQREDGYEQYF.